This entry lists 16 T cell receptor beta chains sequenced from one sample in a study of PD-1 blockade in classical Hodgkin lymphoma. TCRdb's table, derived via immunoSEQ multiplex PCR, lists solely in-frame clones and lacks some. Found here are tens of thousands of clones, 90% of them singletons; the top ten hold 2.5% to 3.5%. The sample's time point: cycle 4 day 1 (C4D1), after 6 weeks of nivolumab. Relapse after autologous stem cell transplantation occurred in every patient, and brentuximab vedotin exposure varied. The specimen comprised peripheral blood mononuclear cells (PBMCs), sampled before the fourth cycle of nivolumab. These receptors all stem from a human donor with classical Hodgkin lymphoma.

The gene calls are TRBV11-1 and TRBJ2-2; 7 bases map to TRBD1. The CDR3 length is 14 residues. The germline gives CDR1 SGHAT, CDR2 FQDESV (reference sequence). The ends lost 5 bases at V and 4 bases at J; junction bases unmatched: 4. The CDR3: CASSQTGVTGELFF. The CDR3 bases are TGTGCCAGCAGCCAAACAGGGGTCACCGGGGAGCTGTTTTTT.

The rearrangement links TRBV6-5 to TRBJ2-1; the D gene is possibly TRBD1 (6 bases). V lost 2 bases and J 10 bases, leaving 21 bases between the germline ends. CDR1 and CDR2 from the germline V gene are MNHEY and SVGAGI. CDR3 length equals 16 residues. The CDR3 is CASSYDWDTSAREQFF. The CDR3 coding sequence is TGTGCCAGCAGTTACGACTGGGACACCTCGGCCCGGGAGCAGTTCTTC.

The chain couples TRBV6-5 to TRBJ2-4, with unresolved D. Trimming removed 8 bases from V and 0 bases from J, with 8 bases in between. This CDR3 has 13 amino acids. CDR1 and CDR2 (germline): MNHEY, SVGAGI. DNA for the CDR3: TGTGCCAGCCGAACAGAAGCCAAAAACATTCAGTACTTC. This codes for CASRTEAKNIQYF.

The chain joins TRBV27 to TRBJ2-7; no clear D. Germline V gene data show CDR1 as MNHEY and CDR2 as SMNVEV (reference sequence). V was shortened by 4 bases and J by 6 bases, with 16 bases between the two germline ends. The length of the CDR3 is 14 residues. For the CDR3, the DNA is TGTGCCAGCAGTTCGGACGTACTGAGACTCGAGCAGTACTTC. Amino acids: CASSSDVLRLEQYF.

The chain carries TRBV7-8 and TRBJ1-6; D possibly corresponds to TRBD1 (5 bases). Germline CDR1 SGHVS, CDR2 FQNEAQ. The CDR3 has 15 residues. The ends were cut back, 1 base at V and 7 bases at J, with 11 bases in the middle. The CDR3 nucleotides are TGTGCCAGCAGCTTAGGGGGGGTAGGGAATTCACCCCTCCACTTT. It encodes CASSLGGVGNSPLHF.

The chain links TRBV11-3 to TRBJ2-5, with D maybe TRBD2 (5 bases). The ends were cut back, 0 bases at V and 5 bases at J, with 13 bases in the middle. CDR3 length: 15 amino acids. Germline CDR1 and CDR2: SGHNT and YENEEA. The CDR3 protein is CASSLEGTSSETQYF. The CDR3 DNA follows: TGTGCCAGCAGCTTAGAGGGTACTAGTTCGGAGACCCAGTACTTC. The complete variable domain, with remaining parts taken from reference TRBV11-3 and TRBJ2-5, reads EAGVVQSPRYKIIEKKQPVAFWCNPISGHNTLYWYLQNLGQGPELLIRYENEEAVDDSQLPKDRFSAERLKGVDSTLKIQPAELGDSAVYLCASSLEGTSSETQYFGPGTRLLVL.

The V call is TRBV9, the J call TRBJ2-2, with D perhaps TRBD2 (5 bases). This CDR3 is 16 amino acids long. Deletions cut 0 bases from V and 0 bases from J, with 9 bases between. Germline CDR1 reads SGDLS; CDR2 reads YYNGEE. This CDR3 reads CASSVGAGPNTGELFF. The CDR3 DNA is TGTGCCAGCAGCGTAGGGGCGGGCCCGAACACCGGGGAGCTGTTTTTT. Variable domain in full (rest from reference TRBV9 and TRBJ2-2): DSGVTQTPKHLITATGQRVTLRCSPRSGDLSVYWYQQSLDQGLQFLIQYYNGEERAKGNILERFSAQQFPDLHSELNLSSLELGDSALYFCASSVGAGPNTGELFFGEGSRLTVL.

This chain links TRBV9 with TRBJ2-2; 8 nucleotides line up with TRBD1. Germline values: CDR1 SGDLS, CDR2 YYNGEE. The CDR3 totals 14 residues. The V segment lost 3 bases and the J segment 6 bases; nucleotides outside the gene matches: 4. CDR3 residues: CASSGGQEPGELFF. The CDR3 DNA reads as TGTGCCAGCAGCGGGGGACAGGAACCCGGGGAGCTGTTTTTT.

This CDR3 is CSVEGRWTEAFF. The DNA for the CDR3 is TGCAGCGTGGAGGGACGGTGGACTGAAGCTTTCTTT. The rearrangement joins TRBV29-1 to TRBJ1-1; D is perhaps TRBD1 (5 bases). The germline V gene has CDR1 SQVTM and CDR2 ANQGSEA. CDR3 size: 12 residues. Trimming removed 6 bases from V and 5 bases from J, with 13 bases in between.

The rearrangement links TRBV4-3 to TRBJ1-5; D is ambiguous. Germline V gene lookup returns CDR1 LGHNA and CDR2 YSLEER. There are 14 residues in the CDR3. V was pared by 4 bases and J by 2 bases, with 9 bases between. The CDR3 nucleotides read TGCGCCAGCAGCCCCGGGTGGGGCAATCAGCCCCAGCATTTT. This encodes CASSPGWGNQPQHF.

The chain combines TRBV15 with TRBJ2-5; D may be TRBD1 or TRBD2 (7 bases each). CDR1 LNHNV and CDR2 YYDKDF come from the germline V gene (reference sequence). Deletions cut 1 base from V and 5 bases from J, with 17 bases between. This CDR3 contains 16 residues. CDR3 region: CATSRGREGAWETQYF. The CDR3 nucleotides read TGTGCCACCAGCAGAGGCAGGGAGGGGGCTTGGGAGACCCAGTACTTC.

V is TRBV6-1 and J is TRBJ1-2; 7 nucleotides align to TRBD1. V lost 2 bases and J lost 0; bases outside the gene matches: 9. This CDR3 region has 17 residues. CDR1 is MNHNS and CDR2 is SASEGT in the germline V gene. The CDR3 region is CASSESAGGWTNYGYTF. DNA of the CDR3: TGTGCCAGCAGTGAATCGGCAGGGGGGTGGACTAACTATGGCTACACCTTC.

The V call is TRBV5-8, the J call TRBJ2-7, with D maybe TRBD1 (5 bases). Germline CDR1 and CDR2: SGHTS and YDEGEE. V lost 4 bases and J lost 3, with 11 bases in between. CDR3 length: 13 amino acids. This CDR3 is CASSPTDVYEQYF. DNA for the CDR3: TGTGCCAGCAGCCCGACAGACGTCTACGAGCAGTACTTC. The full variable domain, its missing parts supplied by reference TRBV5-8 and TRBJ2-7, is EAGVTQSPTHLIKTRGQQATLRCSPISGHTSVYWYQQALGLGLQFLLWYDEGEERNRGNFPPRFSGRQFPNYSSELNVNALELEDSALYLCASSPTDVYEQYFGPGTRLTVT.

V usage is TRBV19 and J usage is TRBJ1-1; TRBD1 might be the D (6 bases). Between the trimmed V and J ends, which lost 4 bases and 1 base, there was a span of 7 bases. Germline loops: CDR1 LNHDA, CDR2 SQIVND (reference sequence). The CDR3 contains 13 residues. CDR3 sequence reads: CASSTGQNTEAFF. The CDR3 DNA reads as TGTGCCAGTAGTACGGGACAGAACACTGAAGCTTTCTTT.

The rearrangement joins TRBV30 to TRBJ2-7; TRBD2 is a possible D gene (7 bases). The V end lost 2 bases, the J end lost 7 bases, and 12 bases lay between the germline ends. The CDR3 runs to 12 residues. From germline, CDR1 is GTSNPN and CDR2 SVGIG (reference sequence). This chain's CDR3 is CAWSWRGGEQYF. CDR3 sequence (DNA): TGTGCCTGGAGTTGGAGGGGGGGGGAGCAGTACTTC.

This clone was found a few times. This rearrangement joins TRBV19 to TRBJ1-2; tentative D call: TRBD1 (6 bases). CDR3 length equals 17 residues. Germline CDR1 reads LNHDA; CDR2 reads SQIVND (reference sequence). V gave up 5 bases and J gave up 5 bases, with 24 bases separating them. CDR3 sequence (DNA): TGTGCCAGTAGTCCAAGCCCAGGCAGGGGTTGGACGTATGGCTACACCTTC. It is translated as CASSPSPGRGWTYGYTF. Variable domain in full (rest from reference TRBV19 and TRBJ1-2): DGGITQSPKYLFRKEGQNVTLSCEQNLNHDAMYWYRQDPGQGLRLIYYSQIVNDFQKGDIAEGYSVSREKKESFPLTVTSAQKNPTAFYLCASSPSPGRGWTYGYTFGSGTRLTVV.